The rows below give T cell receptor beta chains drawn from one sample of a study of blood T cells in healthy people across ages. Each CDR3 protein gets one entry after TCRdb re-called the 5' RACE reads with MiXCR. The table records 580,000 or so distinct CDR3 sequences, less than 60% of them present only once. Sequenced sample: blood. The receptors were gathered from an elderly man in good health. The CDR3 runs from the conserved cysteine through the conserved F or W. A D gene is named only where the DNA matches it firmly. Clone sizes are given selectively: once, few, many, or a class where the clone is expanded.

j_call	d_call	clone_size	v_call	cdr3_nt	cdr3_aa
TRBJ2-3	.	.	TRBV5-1	TGCGCCAGCAGCCCGCCCGGGGTCACAGATACGCAGTATTTT	CASSPPGVTDTQYF
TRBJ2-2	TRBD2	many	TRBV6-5	TGTGCCAGCAACCAGGGACTAGAGACGACCGGGGAGCTGTTTTTT	CASNQGLETTGELFF
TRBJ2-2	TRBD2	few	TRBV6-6	TGTGCCGCGGCCACGGGACTAGCGACAACCGGGGAGCTGTTTTTT	CAAATGLATTGELFF
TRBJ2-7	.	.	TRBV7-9	TGTGCCAGCAGCTCCGCCGGGACGTATACCTACGAGCAGTACTTC	CASSSAGTYTYEQYF
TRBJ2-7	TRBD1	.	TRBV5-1	TGCGCCAGCAGCACCTCGGACAGGGCGGTTGTGGGGCGCGAGCAGTACTTC	CASSTSDRAVVGREQYF
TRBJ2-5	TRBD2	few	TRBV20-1	TGCAGTGCTACCGCACTAGCGGGAGGGCGAAGGAATGAGCAGTACTTC	CSATALAGGRRNEQYF
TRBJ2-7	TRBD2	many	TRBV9	TGTGCCAGCAGCCAAATAGCGGGAGGGTCTAACGAGCAGTACTTC	CASSQIAGGSNEQYF
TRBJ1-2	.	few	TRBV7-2	TGTGCCAGCAGCTGGGGGCTGAACTATGGCTACACCTTC	CASSWGLNYGYTF
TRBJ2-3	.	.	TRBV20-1	TGCAGTGCTAGAAGACAGCCCAGCACAGATACGCAGTATTTT	CSARRQPSTDTQYF
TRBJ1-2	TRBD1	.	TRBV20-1	TGCAGTGCTAGAGGGGACAGGGGGTTTGGCTACACCTTC	CSARGDRGFGYTF
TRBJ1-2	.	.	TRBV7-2	TGTGCCAGCAGCCTGGGGGGCAGCCTCTATGGCTACACCTTC	CASSLGGSLYGYTF
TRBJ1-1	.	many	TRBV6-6	TGTGCCAGCAGTTTTTATGAAGCTTTCTTT	CASSFYEAFF
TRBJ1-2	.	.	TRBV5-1	TGCGCCAGCCGTGCGGCGAGAGACTATGGCTACACCTTC	CASRAARDYGYTF
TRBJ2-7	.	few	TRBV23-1	TGCGCCAGCAGTCAGGAGGCAGGGTCCTACGAGCAGTACTTC	CASSQEAGSYEQYF
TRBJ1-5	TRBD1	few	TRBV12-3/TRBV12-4	TGTGCCAGCAGTACCCGACAGGGGGCGTTCGGGGAACCCCAGCATTTT	CASSTRQGAFGEPQHF
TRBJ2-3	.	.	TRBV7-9	TGTGCCAGCAGCCCCCGGGGGGCGCTGACAGATACGCAGTATTTT	CASSPRGALTDTQYF
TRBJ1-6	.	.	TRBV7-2	TGTGCCAGCAGCTTCAGAGAGTCACCCCTCCACTTT	CASSFRESPLHF